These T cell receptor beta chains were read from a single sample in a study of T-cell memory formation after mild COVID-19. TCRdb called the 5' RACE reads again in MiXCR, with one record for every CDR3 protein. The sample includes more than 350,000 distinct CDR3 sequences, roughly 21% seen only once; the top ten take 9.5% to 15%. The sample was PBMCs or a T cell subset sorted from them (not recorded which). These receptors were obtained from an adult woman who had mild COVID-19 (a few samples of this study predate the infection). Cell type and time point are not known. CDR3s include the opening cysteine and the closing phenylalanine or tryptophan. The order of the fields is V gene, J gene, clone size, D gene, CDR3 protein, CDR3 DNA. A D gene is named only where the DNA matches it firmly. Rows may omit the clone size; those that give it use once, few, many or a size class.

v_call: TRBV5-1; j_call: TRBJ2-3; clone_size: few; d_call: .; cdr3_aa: CASSFGQSSTDTQYF; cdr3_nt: TGCGCCAGCAGCTTTGGACAGAGTAGCACAGATACGCAGTATTTT
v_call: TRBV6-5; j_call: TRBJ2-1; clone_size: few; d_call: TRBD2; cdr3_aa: CASTLAGSHNEQFF; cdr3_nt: TGTGCCAGCACTTTAGCGGGGTCCCACAATGAGCAGTTCTTC
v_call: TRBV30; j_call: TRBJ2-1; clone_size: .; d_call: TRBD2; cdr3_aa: CAWSVSGTSEQFF; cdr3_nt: TGTGCCTGGAGTGTATCCGGGACTAGCGAGCAGTTCTTC
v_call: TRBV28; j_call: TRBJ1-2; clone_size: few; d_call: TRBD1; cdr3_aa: CASSNRDRGGYTF; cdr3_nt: TGTGCCAGCAGCAACCGGGACAGGGGGGGCTACACCTTC
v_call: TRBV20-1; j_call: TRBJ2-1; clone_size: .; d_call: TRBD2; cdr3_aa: CSAILLAGTNEQFF; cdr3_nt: TGCAGTGCTATACTACTAGCGGGAACGAATGAGCAGTTCTTC
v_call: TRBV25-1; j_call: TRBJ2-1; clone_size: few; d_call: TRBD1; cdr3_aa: CASSNGTGAYNEQFF; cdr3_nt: TGTGCCAGCAGTAACGGGACAGGGGCCTACAATGAGCAGTTCTTC
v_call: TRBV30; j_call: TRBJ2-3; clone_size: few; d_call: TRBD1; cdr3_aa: CAWGTGTGDADTQYF; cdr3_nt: TGTGCCTGGGGAACCGGGACAGGGGACGCAGATACGCAGTATTTT
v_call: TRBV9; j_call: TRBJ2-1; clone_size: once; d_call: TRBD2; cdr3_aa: CASSDHLGLAGHNEQFF; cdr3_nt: TGTGCCAGCAGCGATCACCTTGGACTAGCGGGGCACAATGAGCAGTTCTTC
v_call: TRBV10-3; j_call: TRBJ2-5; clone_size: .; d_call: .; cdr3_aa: CAISPRGLSSTQETQYF; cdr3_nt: TGTGCCATCAGTCCCCGGGGACTGTCCTCGACCCAAGAGACCCAGTACTTC
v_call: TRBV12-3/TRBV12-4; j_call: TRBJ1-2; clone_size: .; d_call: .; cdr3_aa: CASSLAGASFYGYTF; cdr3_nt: TGTGCCAGCAGTTTAGCGGGGGCGTCGTTCTATGGCTACACCTTC
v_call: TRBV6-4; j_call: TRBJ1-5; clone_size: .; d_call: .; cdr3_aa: CASNGTPGGNQPQHF; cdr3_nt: TGTGCCAGCAACGGCACACCAGGGGGCAATCAGCCCCAGCATTTT
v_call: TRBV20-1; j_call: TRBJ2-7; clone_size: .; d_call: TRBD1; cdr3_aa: CSASHRGNSYEQYF; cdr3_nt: TGCAGTGCTAGCCACAGGGGGAACTCCTACGAGCAGTACTTC
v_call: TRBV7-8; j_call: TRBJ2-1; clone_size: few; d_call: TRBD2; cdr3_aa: CASSPRLFIGGSEQFF; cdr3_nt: TGTGCCAGCAGCCCGCGTTTGTTTATAGGCGGGAGCGAGCAGTTCTTC
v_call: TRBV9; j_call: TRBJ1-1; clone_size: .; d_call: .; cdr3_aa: CASSVGSGSVAFF; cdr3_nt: TGTGCCAGCAGCGTAGGGTCAGGGTCTGTAGCTTTCTTT
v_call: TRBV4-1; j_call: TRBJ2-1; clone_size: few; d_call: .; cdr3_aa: CASSRTGRDNEQFF; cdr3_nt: TGCGCCAGCAGCAGGACGGGGAGAGACAATGAGCAGTTCTTC
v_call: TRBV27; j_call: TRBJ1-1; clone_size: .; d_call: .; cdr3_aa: CASSLLDGLGGTEAFF; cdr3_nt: TGTGCCAGCAGTTTACTGGACGGACTGGGGGGCACTGAAGCTTTCTTT